This entry lists 12 T cell receptor beta chains sequenced from one sample in a study of CD8+ T cells in alopecia areata. Reverse transcription of extracted RNA yielded cDNA, which provided the sequencing template. The table came from immunoSEQ multiplex PCR; TCRdb's copy has only in-frame clones and leaves some out. Here the sample spans some 150,000 clones, around two thirds being singletons. Sequencing used CD8+ T cells sorted from blood. The receptors shown here come from a human donor in good health.

The genes are TRBV9 and TRBJ2-3; the D call may be TRBD1 or TRBD2 (5 bases each). There are 14 residues in the CDR3. The germline V gene has CDR1 SGDLS and CDR2 YYNGEE. Trimming removed 0 bases from V and 2 bases from J, with 7 bases in between. CDR3 region: CASSVVGVTDTQYF. Written as DNA, the CDR3 is TGTGCCAGCAGCGTAGTGGGGGTCACAGATACGCAGTATTTT.

This clone was counted once. The rearrangement joins TRBV5-6 to TRBJ1-1; 10 bases align to TRBD1. Trimming took 3 bases from V and 5 from J; bases not matched to a gene: 7. CDR3 length: 15 residues. CDR1 is SGHDT and CDR2 is YYEEEE in the germline V gene. The CDR3 sequence: CASSWRDRGGTEAFF. In nucleotides, the CDR3 is TGTGCCAGCAGCTGGAGGGACAGGGGAGGGACTGAAGCTTTCTTT.

The J gene is TRBJ2-7, the V gene TRBV2; D might be TRBD1 (6 bases). Trimming pared 4 bases from V and 3 bases from J, leaving 13 bases between. This CDR3 region has 14 residues. CDR1 is SNHLY, CDR2 FYNNEI, per germline. CDR3 coding DNA: TGTGCCAGCAGTGGAGGGGTACAGGGCTACGAGCAGTACTTC. It is translated as CASSGGVQGYEQYF.

The CDR3 DNA is TGTGCCAGCATCAATGACAGGGGTTGGACTGAAGCTTTCTTT. Amino acid sequence: CASINDRGWTEAFF. J is TRBJ1-1 and V is TRBV2; 8 nucleotides align to TRBD1. The CDR3 is 14 residues long. Germline V gives CDR1 SNHLY, CDR2 FYNNEI. V shed 7 bases, J shed 5 bases, and the junction held 9 bases outside the gene matches.

This chain connects TRBV27 to TRBJ2-7; D is possibly TRBD1 (6 bases). In germline, CDR1 is MNHEY, CDR2 SMNVEV (reference sequence). Trimming shortened V by 2 bases and J by 2 bases, and 10 bases separated the two germline ends. This CDR3 has 14 residues. This chain's CDR3 is CASSLSRGAYEQYF. The CDR3, as DNA: TGTGCCAGCAGTTTAAGCAGGGGCGCCTACGAGCAGTACTTC.

The chain employs TRBV13 and TRBJ1-1; D not certain. Looked up from germline, CDR1 is PRHDT and CDR2 is FYEKMQ (reference sequence). The CDR3 loop spans 11 amino acids. V was cut by 5 bases and J by 3 bases, with 4 bases left in between. The CDR3 protein is CASSQDTEAFF. DNA of the CDR3: TGTGCCAGCAGCCAGGACACTGAAGCTTTCTTT. Variable domain in full (rest from reference TRBV13 and TRBJ1-1): AAGVIQSPRHLIKEKRETATLKCYPIPRHDTVYWYQQGPGQDPQFLISFYEKMQSDKGSIPDRFSAQQFSDYHSELNMSSLELGDSALYFCASSQDTEAFFGQGTRLTVV.

This chain links TRBV9 with TRBJ2-7, with D perhaps being TRBD1 or TRBD2 (5 bases each). The germline V gene has CDR1 SGDLS and CDR2 YYNGEE. V gave up 4 bases and J gave up 5 bases, with 16 bases separating them. The CDR3 is 14 amino acids. CDR3 amino acids: CASSSRGQSDEQYF. CDR3 nucleotide sequence: TGTGCCAGCAGCTCACGGGGCCAAAGCGACGAGCAGTACTTC.

The chain carries TRBV29-1 and TRBJ1-2; no firm D call. The CDR3 runs to 14 residues. Germline assignment: CDR1 SQVTM and CDR2 ANQGSEA. V was cut by 2 bases and J by 2 bases, with 12 bases left in between. This CDR3 is CSVENTGANYGYTF. The CDR3 DNA reads TGCAGCGTTGAAAATACGGGAGCCAACTATGGCTACACCTTC.

The chain is built from TRBV14 and TRBJ2-3; D is possibly TRBD1 (5 bases). Germline CDR1 is SGHDN and CDR2 is FVKESK. The CDR3 loop spans 18 amino acids. Trimming shortened V by 4 bases and J by 0 bases, and 20 bases separated the two germline ends. The CDR3 here is CASSPDIAAGGSTDTQYF. The CDR3 DNA sequence: TGTGCCAGCAGCCCGGACATCGCCGCTGGTGGTAGCACAGATACGCAGTATTTT.

This chain joins TRBV10-1 and TRBJ2-3; D perhaps matches TRBD2 (6 bases). Germline CDR1 reads WNHNN; CDR2 reads SYGVQD (reference sequence). The CDR3 has 14 amino acids. Trimming cost V 6 bases and J 2 bases, with 12 bases left between them. CDR3 sequence (DNA): TGCGCCAGCAGCCGCGGAGGGGACACAGATACGCAGTATTTT. Translated: CASSRGGDTDTQYF.

The chain is built from TRBV4-2 and TRBJ1-1; D unclear. Germline V gene lookup returns CDR1 LGHNA and CDR2 YNFKEQ. The germline V and J ends were trimmed by 2 bases and 8 bases, with 9 bases remaining between them. This CDR3 is 12 amino acids long. The CDR3 DNA is TGTGCCAGCAGCCAATTTAATAACGAAGCTTTCTTT. This sequence encodes CASSQFNNEAFF.

This clone occurred a few times. The gene calls are TRBV29-1 and TRBJ2-6; tentatively, D is TRBD2 (6 bases). Germline assignment: CDR1 SQVTM and CDR2 ANQGSEA. This CDR3 contains 17 residues. Between the trimmed V and J ends, which lost 2 bases and 2 bases, there was a span of 16 bases. The CDR3 DNA is TGCAGCGTTGAAAGCCGGGGGAAGAGAACTGGGGCCAACGTCCTGACTTTC. Its translation is CSVESRGKRTGANVLTF.